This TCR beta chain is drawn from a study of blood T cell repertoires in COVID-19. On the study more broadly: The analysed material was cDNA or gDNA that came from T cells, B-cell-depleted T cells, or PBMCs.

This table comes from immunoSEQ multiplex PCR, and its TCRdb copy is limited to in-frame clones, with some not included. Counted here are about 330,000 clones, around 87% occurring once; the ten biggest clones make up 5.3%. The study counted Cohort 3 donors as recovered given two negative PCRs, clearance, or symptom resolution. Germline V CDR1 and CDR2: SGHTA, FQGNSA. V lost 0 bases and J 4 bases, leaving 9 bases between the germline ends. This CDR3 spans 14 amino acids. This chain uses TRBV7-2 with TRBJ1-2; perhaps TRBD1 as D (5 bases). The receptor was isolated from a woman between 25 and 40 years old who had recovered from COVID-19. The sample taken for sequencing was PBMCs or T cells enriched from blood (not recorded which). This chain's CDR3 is CASSLAGDGYGYTF. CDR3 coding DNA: TGTGCCAGCAGCTTAGCAGGGGATGGCTATGGCTACACCTTC.